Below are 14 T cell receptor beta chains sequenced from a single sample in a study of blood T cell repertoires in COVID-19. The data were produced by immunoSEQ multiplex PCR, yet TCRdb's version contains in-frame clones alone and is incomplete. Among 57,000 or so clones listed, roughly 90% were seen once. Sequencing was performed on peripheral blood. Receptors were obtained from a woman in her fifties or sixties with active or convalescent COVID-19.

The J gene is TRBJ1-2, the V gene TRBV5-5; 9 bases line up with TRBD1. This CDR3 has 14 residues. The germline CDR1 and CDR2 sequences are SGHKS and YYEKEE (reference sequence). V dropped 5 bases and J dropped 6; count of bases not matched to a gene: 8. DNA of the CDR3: TGTGCCAGCAGAACGACACAGGGGGCAAATGGCTACACCTTC. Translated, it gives CASRTTQGANGYTF.

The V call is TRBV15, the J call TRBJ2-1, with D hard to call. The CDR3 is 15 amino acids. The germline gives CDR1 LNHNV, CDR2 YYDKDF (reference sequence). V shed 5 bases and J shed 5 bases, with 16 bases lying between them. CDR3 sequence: CATSEWVAENNEQFF. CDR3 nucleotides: TGTGCCACCAGCGAATGGGTGGCGGAGAACAATGAGCAGTTCTTC.

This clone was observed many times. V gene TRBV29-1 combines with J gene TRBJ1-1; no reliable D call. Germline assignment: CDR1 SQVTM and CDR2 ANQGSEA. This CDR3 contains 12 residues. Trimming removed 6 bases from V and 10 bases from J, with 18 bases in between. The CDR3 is CSVPTERVGAFF. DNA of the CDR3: TGCAGCGTCCCCACGGAGAGGGTAGGAGCTTTCTTT.

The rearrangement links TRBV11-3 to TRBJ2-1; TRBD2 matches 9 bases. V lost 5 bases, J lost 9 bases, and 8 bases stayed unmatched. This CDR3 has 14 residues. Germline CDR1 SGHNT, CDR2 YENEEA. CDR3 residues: CASSRGGGAREQFF. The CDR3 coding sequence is TGTGCCAGCAGCCGAGGCGGGGGGGCCCGTGAGCAGTTCTTC. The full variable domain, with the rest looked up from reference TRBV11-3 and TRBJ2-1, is EAGVVQSPRYKIIEKKQPVAFWCNPISGHNTLYWYLQNLGQGPELLIRYENEEAVDDSQLPKDRFSAERLKGVDSTLKIQPAELGDSAVYLCASSRGGGAREQFFGPGTRLTVL.

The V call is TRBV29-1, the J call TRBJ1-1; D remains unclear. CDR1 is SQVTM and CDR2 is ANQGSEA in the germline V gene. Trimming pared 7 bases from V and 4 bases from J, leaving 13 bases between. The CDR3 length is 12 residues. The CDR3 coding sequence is TGCAGCGCGCTAGCGGTCATCACTGAAGCTTTCTTT. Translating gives CSALAVITEAFF. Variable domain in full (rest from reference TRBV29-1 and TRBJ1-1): SAVISQKPSRDICQRGTSLTIQCQVDSQVTMMFWYRQQPGQSLTLIATANQGSEATYESGFVIDKFPISRPNLTFSTLTVSNMSPEDSSIYLCSALAVITEAFFGQGTRLTVV.

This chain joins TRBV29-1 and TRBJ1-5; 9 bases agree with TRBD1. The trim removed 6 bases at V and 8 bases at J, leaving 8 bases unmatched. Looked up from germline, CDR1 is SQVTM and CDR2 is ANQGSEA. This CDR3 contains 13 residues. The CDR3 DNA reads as TGCAGCGTGGGGGAACAGGGGGCGAAGCCCCAGCATTTT. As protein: CSVGEQGAKPQHF.

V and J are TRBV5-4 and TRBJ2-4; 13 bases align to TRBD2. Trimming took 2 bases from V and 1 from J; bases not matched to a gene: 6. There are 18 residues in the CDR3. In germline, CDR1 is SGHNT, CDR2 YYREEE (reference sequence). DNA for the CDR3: TGTGCCAGCAGCTTCACTAGCGGGAGGGGGAGCGCCAAAAACATTCAGTACTTC. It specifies CASSFTSGRGSAKNIQYF.

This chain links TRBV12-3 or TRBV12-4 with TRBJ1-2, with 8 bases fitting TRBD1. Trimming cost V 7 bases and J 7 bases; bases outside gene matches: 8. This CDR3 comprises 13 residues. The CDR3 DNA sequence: TGTGCCAGCACCGGGGACAGGAACGCTGGCTACACCTTC. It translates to CASTGDRNAGYTF.

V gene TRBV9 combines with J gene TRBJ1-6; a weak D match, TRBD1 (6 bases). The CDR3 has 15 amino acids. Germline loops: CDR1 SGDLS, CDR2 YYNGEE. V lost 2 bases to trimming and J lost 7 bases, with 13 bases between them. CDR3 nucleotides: TGTGCCAGCAGCGTGGAAGGGGGAGGGAATTCACCCCTCCACTTT. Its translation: CASSVEGGGNSPLHF. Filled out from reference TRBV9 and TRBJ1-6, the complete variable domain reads DSGVTQTPKHLITATGQRVTLRCSPRSGDLSVYWYQQSLDQGLQFLIQYYNGEERAKGNILERFSAQQFPDLHSELNLSSLELGDSALYFCASSVEGGGNSPLHFGNGTRLTVT.

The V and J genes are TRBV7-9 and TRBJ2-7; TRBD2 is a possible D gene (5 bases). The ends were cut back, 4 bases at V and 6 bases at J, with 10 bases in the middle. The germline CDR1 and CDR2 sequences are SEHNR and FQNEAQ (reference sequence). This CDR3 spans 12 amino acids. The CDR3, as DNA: TGTGCCAGCAGCTGGGGTGGAGGCGAGCAGTACTTC. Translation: CASSWGGGEQYF.

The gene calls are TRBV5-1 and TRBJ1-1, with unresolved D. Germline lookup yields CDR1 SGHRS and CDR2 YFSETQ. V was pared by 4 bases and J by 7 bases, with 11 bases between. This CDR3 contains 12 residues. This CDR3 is CASSDEGFEAFF. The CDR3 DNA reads TGCGCCAGCAGCGACGAGGGCTTTGAAGCTTTCTTT. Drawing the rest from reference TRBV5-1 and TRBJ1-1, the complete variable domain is KAGVTQTPRYLIKTRGQQVTLSCSPISGHRSVSWYQQTPGQGLQFLFEYFSETQRNKGNFPGRFSGRQFSNSRSEMNVSTLELGDSALYLCASSDEGFEAFFGQGTRLTVV.

CDR3 in amino acids: CACGPGQGHQPQHF. The CDR3 coding sequence is TGTGCCTGCGGCCCGGGACAGGGTCATCAGCCCCAGCATTTT. The chain couples TRBV30 to TRBJ1-5; 9 bases agree with TRBD1. Germline V lookup: CDR1 GTSNPN, CDR2 SVGIG (reference sequence). CDR3 length: 14 residues. The J segment lost 5 bases and the V segment lost 6 bases, leaving 8 bases of the junction unmatched.

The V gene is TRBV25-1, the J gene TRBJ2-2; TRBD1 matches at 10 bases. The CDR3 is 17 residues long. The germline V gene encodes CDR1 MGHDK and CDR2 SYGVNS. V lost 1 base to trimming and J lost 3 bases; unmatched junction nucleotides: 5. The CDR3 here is CASSELEGQGYTGELFF. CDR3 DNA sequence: TGTGCCAGCAGTGAATTGGAGGGACAGGGGTACACCGGGGAGCTGTTTTTT.

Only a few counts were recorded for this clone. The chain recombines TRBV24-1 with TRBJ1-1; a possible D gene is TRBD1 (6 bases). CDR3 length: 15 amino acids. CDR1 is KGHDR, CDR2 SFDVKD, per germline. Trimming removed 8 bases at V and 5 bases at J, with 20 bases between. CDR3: CATTRTSTGLTEAFF. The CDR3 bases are TGTGCCACCACCCGCACCTCGACAGGCCTAACTGAAGCTTTCTTT.